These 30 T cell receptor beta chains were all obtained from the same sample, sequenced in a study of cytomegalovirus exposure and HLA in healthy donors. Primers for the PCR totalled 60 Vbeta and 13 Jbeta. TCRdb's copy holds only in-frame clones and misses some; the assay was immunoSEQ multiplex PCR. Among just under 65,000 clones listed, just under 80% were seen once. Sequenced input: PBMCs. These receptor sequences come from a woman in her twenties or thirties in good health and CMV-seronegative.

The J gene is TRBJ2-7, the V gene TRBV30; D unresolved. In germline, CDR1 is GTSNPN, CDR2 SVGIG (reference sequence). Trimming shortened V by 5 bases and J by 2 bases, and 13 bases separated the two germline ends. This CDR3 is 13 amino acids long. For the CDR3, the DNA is TGTGCCTGGTCTGAGGTCAGCCCCTACGAGCAGTACTTC. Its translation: CAWSEVSPYEQYF.

CDR3 residues: CASSVTGGSYTF. CDR3 bases: TGTGCCAGCAGTGTCACGGGGGGGAGCTACACCTTC. The V and J genes are TRBV6-5 and TRBJ1-2; the D gene is possibly TRBD1 (5 bases). V was pared by 5 bases and J by 9 bases, with 13 bases between. The CDR3 is made up of 12 amino acids. Germline CDR1 reads MNHEY; CDR2 reads SVGAGI.

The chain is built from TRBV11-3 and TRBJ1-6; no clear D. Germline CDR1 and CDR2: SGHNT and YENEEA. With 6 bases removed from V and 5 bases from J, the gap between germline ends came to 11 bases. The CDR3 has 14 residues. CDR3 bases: TGTGCCAGCAGTAACGACCGGGATAATTCACCCCTCCACTTT. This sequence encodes CASSNDRDNSPLHF.

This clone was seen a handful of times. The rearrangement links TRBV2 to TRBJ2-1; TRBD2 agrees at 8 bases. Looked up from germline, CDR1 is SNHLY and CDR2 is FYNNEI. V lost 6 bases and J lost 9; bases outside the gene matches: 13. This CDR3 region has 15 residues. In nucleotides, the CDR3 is TGTGCCAGCAGGTCGAGCGGGAGTAAAGGTCGTGAGCAGTTCTTC. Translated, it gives CASRSSGSKGREQFF.

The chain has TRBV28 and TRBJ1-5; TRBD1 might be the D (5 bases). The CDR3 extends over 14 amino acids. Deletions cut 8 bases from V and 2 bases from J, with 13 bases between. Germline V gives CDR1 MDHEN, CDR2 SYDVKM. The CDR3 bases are TGTGCCAGCGGAGCGGGGGGTGGCAATCAGCCCCAGCATTTT. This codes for CASGAGGGNQPQHF.

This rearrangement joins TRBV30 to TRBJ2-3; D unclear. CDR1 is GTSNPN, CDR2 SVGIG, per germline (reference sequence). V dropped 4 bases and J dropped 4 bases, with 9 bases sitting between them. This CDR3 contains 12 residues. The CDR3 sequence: CAWTSPPDTQYF. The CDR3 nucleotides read TGTGCCTGGACATCCCCCCCAGATACGCAGTATTTT.

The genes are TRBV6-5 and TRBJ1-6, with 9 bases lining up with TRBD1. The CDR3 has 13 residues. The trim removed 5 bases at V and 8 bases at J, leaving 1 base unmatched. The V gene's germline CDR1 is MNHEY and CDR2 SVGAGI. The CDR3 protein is CASSRDRDSPLHF. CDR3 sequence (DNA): TGTGCCAGCAGTCGGGACAGGGATTCACCCCTCCACTTT.

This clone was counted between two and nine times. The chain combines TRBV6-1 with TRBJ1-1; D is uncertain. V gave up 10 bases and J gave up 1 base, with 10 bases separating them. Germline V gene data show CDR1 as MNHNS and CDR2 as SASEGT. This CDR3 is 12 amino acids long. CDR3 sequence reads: CATQQQNTEAFF. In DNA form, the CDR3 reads TGTGCCACACAACAGCAGAACACTGAAGCTTTCTTT.

The CDR3, as DNA: TGTGCCAGCAGGGACAGGGGGCCCGATCAGCCCCAGCATTTT. It codes for CASRDRGPDQPQHF. The rearrangement links TRBV6-1 to TRBJ1-5; 11 bases are shared with TRBD1. CDR1 is MNHNS and CDR2 is SASEGT in the germline V gene. The CDR3 sequence is 14 residues long. V trimming: 6 bases; J trimming: 5 bases; junction bases outside the gene matches: 3.

CDR3 loop: CSFSRGETQYF. DNA for the CDR3: TGCAGTTTTTCAAGGGGGGAGACCCAGTACTTC. The chain uses TRBV20-1 and TRBJ2-5; D is perhaps TRBD1 (6 bases). V was clipped by 8 bases and J by 5 bases, with 12 bases between them. The CDR3 sequence is 11 residues long. Germline V gene sequence: CDR1 DFQATT, CDR2 SNEGSKA (reference sequence).

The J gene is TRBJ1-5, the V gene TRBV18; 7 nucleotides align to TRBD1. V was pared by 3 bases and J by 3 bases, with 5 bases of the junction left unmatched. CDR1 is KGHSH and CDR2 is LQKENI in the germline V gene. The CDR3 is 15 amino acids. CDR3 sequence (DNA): TGTGCCAGCTCACCCTTTGACAGGGACAATCAGCCCCAGCATTTT. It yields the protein CASSPFDRDNQPQHF.

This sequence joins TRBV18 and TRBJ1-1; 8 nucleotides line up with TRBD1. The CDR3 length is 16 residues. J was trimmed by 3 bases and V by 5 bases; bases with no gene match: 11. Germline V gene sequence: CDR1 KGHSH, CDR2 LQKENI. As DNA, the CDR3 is TGTGCCAGCTCATCAACGAGGACAGGGTCGTACACTGAAGCTTTCTTT. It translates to CASSSTRTGSYTEAFF. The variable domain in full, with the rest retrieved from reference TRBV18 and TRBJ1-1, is NAGVMQNPRHLVRRRGQEARLRCSPMKGHSHVYWYRQLPEEGLKFMVYLQKENIIDESGMPKERFSAEFPKEGPSILRIQQVVRGDSAAYFCASSSTRTGSYTEAFFGQGTRLTVV.

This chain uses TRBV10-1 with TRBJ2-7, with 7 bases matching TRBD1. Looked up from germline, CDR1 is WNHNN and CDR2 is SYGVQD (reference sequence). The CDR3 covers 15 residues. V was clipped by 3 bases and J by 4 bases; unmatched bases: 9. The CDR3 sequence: CASSETGTALYEQYF. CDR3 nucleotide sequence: TGCGCCAGCAGTGAAACCGGGACAGCACTATACGAGCAGTACTTC.

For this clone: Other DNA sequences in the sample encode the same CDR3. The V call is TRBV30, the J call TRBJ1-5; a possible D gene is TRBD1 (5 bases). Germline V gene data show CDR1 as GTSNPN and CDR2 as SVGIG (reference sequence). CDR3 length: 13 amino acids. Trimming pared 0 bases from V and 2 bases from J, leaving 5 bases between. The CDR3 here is CAWSVQGNQPQHF. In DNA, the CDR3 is TGTGCCTGGAGTGTACAGGGCAATCAGCCCCAGCATTTT.

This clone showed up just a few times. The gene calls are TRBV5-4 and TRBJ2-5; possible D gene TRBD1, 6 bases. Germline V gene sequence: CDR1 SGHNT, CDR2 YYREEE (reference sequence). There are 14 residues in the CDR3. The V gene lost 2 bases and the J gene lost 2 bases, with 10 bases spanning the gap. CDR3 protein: CASSFRDIQETQYF. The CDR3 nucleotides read TGTGCCAGCAGCTTCCGGGACATTCAAGAGACCCAGTACTTC.

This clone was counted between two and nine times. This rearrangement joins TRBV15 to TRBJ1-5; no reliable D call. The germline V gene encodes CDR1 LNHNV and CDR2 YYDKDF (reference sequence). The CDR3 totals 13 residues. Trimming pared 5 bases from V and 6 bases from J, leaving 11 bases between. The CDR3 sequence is CATSSLSSQPQHF. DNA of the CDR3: TGTGCCACCAGCTCCTTGTCCAGTCAGCCCCAGCATTTT.

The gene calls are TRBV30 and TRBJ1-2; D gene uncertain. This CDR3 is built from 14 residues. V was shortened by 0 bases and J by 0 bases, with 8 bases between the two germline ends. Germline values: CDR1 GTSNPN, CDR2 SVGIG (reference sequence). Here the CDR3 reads CAWSVGGANYGYTF. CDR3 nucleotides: TGTGCCTGGAGTGTAGGCGGAGCTAACTATGGCTACACCTTC.

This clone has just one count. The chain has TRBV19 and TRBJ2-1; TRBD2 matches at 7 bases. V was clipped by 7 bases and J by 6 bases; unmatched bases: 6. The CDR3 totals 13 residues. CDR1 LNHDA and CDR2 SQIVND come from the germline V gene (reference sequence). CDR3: CASNPGGGNEQFF. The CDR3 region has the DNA TGTGCCAGTAACCCGGGCGGGGGCAATGAGCAGTTCTTC.

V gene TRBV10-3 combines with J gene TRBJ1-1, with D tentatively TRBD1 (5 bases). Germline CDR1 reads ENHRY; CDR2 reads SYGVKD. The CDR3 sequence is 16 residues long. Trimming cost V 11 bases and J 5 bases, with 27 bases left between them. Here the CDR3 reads CASTGGARGVGTEAFF. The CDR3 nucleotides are TGTGCCTCCACCGGGGGAGCCCGCGGGGTGGGGACTGAAGCTTTCTTT.

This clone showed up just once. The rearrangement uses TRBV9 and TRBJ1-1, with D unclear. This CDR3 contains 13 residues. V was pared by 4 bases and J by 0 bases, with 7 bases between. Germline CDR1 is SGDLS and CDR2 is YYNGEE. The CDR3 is CASSPILNTEAFF. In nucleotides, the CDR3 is TGTGCCAGCAGCCCTATTCTGAACACTGAAGCTTTCTTT.

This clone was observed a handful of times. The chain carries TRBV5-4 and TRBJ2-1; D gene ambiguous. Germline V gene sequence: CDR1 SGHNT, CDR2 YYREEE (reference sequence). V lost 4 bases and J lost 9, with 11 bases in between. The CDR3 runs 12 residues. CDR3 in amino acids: CASSQSLGEQFF. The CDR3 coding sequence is TGTGCCAGCAGCCAATCTCTAGGTGAGCAGTTCTTC. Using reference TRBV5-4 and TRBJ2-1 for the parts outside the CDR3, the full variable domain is ETGVTQSPTHLIKTRGQQVTLRCSSQSGHNTVSWYQQALGQGPQFIFQYYREEENGRGNFPPRFSGLQFPNYSSELNVNALELDDSALYLCASSQSLGEQFFGPGTRLTVL.

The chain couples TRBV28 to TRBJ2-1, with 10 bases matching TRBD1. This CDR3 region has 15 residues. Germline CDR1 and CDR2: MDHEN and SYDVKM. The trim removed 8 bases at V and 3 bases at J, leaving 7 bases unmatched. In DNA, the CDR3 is TGTGCCAGCCGTTACCGGGACAGGGGCTACAATGAGCAGTTCTTC. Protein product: CASRYRDRGYNEQFF. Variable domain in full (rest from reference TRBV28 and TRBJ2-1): DVKVTQSSRYLVKRTGEKVFLECVQDMDHENMFWYRQDPGLGLRLIYFSYDVKMKEKGDIPEGYSVSREKKERFSLILESASTNQTSMYLCASRYRDRGYNEQFFGPGTRLTVL.

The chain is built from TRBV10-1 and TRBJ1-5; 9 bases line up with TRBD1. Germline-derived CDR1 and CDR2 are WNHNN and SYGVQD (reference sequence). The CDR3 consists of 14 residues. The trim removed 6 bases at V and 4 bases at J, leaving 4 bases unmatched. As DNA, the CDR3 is TGCGCCAGCAGCTCAGGACAGGGGAATCAGCCCCAGCATTTT. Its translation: CASSSGQGNQPQHF.

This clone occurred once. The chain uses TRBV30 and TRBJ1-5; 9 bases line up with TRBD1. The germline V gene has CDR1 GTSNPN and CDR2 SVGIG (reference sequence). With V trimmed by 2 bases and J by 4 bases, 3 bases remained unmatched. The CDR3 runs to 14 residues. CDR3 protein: CAWSSGQGNQPQHF. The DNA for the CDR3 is TGTGCCTGGAGTTCCGGACAGGGGAATCAGCCCCAGCATTTT.

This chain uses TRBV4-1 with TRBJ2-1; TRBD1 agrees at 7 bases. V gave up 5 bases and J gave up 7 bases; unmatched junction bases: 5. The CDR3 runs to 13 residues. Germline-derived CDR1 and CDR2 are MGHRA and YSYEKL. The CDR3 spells CASSKQGINEQFF. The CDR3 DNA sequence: TGCGCCAGCAGCAAACAGGGGATAAATGAGCAGTTCTTC.

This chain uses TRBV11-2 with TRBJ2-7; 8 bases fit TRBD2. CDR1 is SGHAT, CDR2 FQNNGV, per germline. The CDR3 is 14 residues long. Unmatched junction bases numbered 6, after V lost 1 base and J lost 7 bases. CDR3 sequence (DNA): TGTGCCAGCAGCTTAGCTTCGGGAGGGGAGGAGCAGTACTTC. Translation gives CASSLASGGEEQYF. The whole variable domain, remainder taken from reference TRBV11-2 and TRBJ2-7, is EAGVAQSPRYKIIEKRQSVAFWCNPISGHATLYWYQQILGQGPKLLIQFQNNGVVDDSQLPKDRFSAERLKGVDSTLKIQPAKLEDSAVYLCASSLASGGEEQYFGPGTRLTVT.

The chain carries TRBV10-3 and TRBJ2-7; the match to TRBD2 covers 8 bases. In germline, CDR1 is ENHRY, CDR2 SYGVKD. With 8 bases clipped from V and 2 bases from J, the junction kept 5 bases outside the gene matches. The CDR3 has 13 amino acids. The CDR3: CAISSGGTYEQYF. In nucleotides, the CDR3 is TGTGCCATCTCGAGCGGGGGCACCTACGAGCAGTACTTC.

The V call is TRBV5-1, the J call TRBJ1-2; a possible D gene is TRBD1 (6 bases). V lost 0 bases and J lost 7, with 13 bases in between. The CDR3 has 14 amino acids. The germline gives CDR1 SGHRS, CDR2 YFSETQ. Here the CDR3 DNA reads TGCGCCAGCAGCTTGGGGGGGCCACAGGGTGGCTACACCTTC. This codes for CASSLGGPQGGYTF.

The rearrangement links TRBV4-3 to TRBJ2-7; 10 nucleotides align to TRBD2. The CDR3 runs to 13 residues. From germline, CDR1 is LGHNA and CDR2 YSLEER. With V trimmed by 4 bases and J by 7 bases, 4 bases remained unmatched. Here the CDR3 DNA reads TGCGCCAGCAGCCTAGGGACTAGCGATGAGCAGTACTTC. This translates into CASSLGTSDEQYF.

In DNA form, the CDR3 reads TGCAGCGTTGATCCGCCCAGCGGGGTCACAGATACGCAGTATTTT. Its protein is CSVDPPSGVTDTQYF. The chain couples TRBV29-1 to TRBJ2-3; the match to TRBD2 covers 7 bases. The V gene's germline CDR1 is SQVTM and CDR2 ANQGSEA. This CDR3 region has 15 residues. V lost 3 bases to trimming and J lost 2 bases; unmatched junction nucleotides: 8.